This T cell receptor (beta chain) appears in the sequencing data of a study of blood T cell repertoires in COVID-19. CDR1 and CDR2 from the germline V gene are KGHSH and LQKENI. After removal of 5 bases from V and 6 bases from J, the junction contained 11 bases not matched to a gene. The CDR3 consists of 16 residues. Only in-frame clones appear in the TCRdb table, and some are missing; sequencing was by immunoSEQ multiplex PCR. The sample lists roughly 230,000 clones; roughly 90% were seen once. The sample comprised peripheral blood. V and J are TRBV18 and TRBJ2-2; 8 bases agree with TRBD1. The receptor's source is a woman in her sixties or seventies with COVID-19, enrolled during active disease. The CDR3 nucleotides read TGTGCCAGCTCAACTAGGGGACAGGCCCGGGCCGGGGAGCTGTTTTTT. Its protein product is CASSTRGQARAGELFF.